The 10 T cell receptor beta chains given below trace back to one sample, sequenced in a study of T-cell reconstitution after alpha-beta-depleted transplantation in children. Construction of the TCRbeta library involved unique molecular identifiers. Via MiXCR, TCRdb re-called the PCR reads, giving one row per CDR3 protein. The table includes around 960,000 distinct CDR3 sequences, roughly 29% detected once. The sequences come from PBMCs, mostly from graft donor cells, collected 360 days after TCRalphabeta/CD19-depleted stem cell transplant. The source is a boy under two years old who had a stem cell transplant for SCID, so the T cells may come from the graft donor.

In this sample, this clonotype turned up a few times. The chain uses TRBV28 and TRBJ1-3; D uncertain. Germline V lookup: CDR1 MDHEN, CDR2 SYDVKM. The CDR3 is 15 residues long. V was trimmed by 3 bases and J by 4 bases, leaving 13 bases between them. CDR3 sequence: CASSFNGLEGNTIYF. CDR3 coding DNA: TGTGCCAGCAGTTTTAACGGACTAGAGGGAAACACCATATATTTT.

In this sample, this clonotype turned up a few times. This chain uses TRBV4-2 with TRBJ2-5; TRBD2 matches at 9 bases. The V segment lost 0 bases and the J segment 7 bases; nucleotides outside the gene matches: 6. Germline CDR1 reads LGHNA; CDR2 reads YNFKEQ. The CDR3 covers 15 residues. The CDR3 region has the DNA TGTGCCAGCAGCCAAGATGGGGTGCGGGGGGGGACCCAGTACTTC. Translating it yields CASSQDGVRGGTQYF.

V and J are TRBV7-2 and TRBJ2-2, with TRBD2 matching 9 bases. The CDR3 totals 17 residues. CDR1 and CDR2 from the germline V gene are SGHTA and FQGNSA. V was clipped by 1 base and J by 4 bases; unmatched bases: 7. CDR3 residues: CASSLVGGGAFTGELFF. The CDR3, as DNA: TGTGCCAGCAGCTTAGTCGGCGGGGGGGCTTTCACCGGGGAGCTGTTTTTT. Full variable domain (outside the CDR3, taken from reference TRBV7-2 and TRBJ2-2): GAGVSQSPSNKVTEKGKDVELRCDPISGHTALYWYRQSLGQGLEFLIYFQGNSAPDKSGLPSDRFSAERTGGSVSTLTIQRTQQEDSAVYLCASSLVGGGAFTGELFFGEGSRLTVL.

A few counts support this clonotype. V is TRBV4-2 and J is TRBJ2-7; 12 bases align to TRBD2. Trimming took 1 base from V and 7 from J; bases not matched to a gene: 20. The V gene's germline CDR1 is LGHNA and CDR2 YNFKEQ. There are 20 residues in the CDR3. CDR3 sequence reads: CASSQVSLGGLAGGRWEQYF. The CDR3 DNA reads as TGTGCCAGCAGCCAAGTCAGTCTTGGGGGTCTAGCGGGGGGGCGCTGGGAGCAGTACTTC.

The rearrangement uses TRBV5-6 and TRBJ1-5; D is ambiguous. The CDR3 loop spans 15 amino acids. V lost 3 bases and J 2 bases, leaving 12 bases between the germline ends. The germline V gene encodes CDR1 SGHDT and CDR2 YYEEEE. The CDR3 nucleotides read TGTGCCAGCAGCTCCCGTGAGGGTCGCAATCAGCCCCAGCATTTT. It yields the protein CASSSREGRNQPQHF.

The chain combines TRBV6-2 or TRBV6-3 with TRBJ2-7; no clear D. CDR1 and CDR2 from the germline V gene are MNHEY and SVGEGT. The CDR3 runs 14 residues. The V gene lost 6 bases and the J gene lost 3 bases, with 15 bases spanning the gap. The CDR3 sequence is CASSLWGPHYEQYF. CDR3 coding DNA: TGTGCCAGCAGCCTGTGGGGTCCGCACTACGAGCAGTACTTC.

This clonotype was seen more than once but under ten times. The J gene is TRBJ2-7, the V gene TRBV12-3 or TRBV12-4, with TRBD2 identical over 7 bases. CDR3 size: 14 residues. J lost 6 bases, V lost 4 bases, and 9 bases had no gene match. The DNA for the CDR3 is TGTGCCAGCAGTTCCCGGGGGGTTTTGGGCGAGCAGTACTTC. It specifies CASSSRGVLGEQYF.

This clonotype was counted once. The V and J genes are TRBV20-1 and TRBJ2-1, with TRBD2 as a possible D gene (6 bases). This CDR3 is built from 13 residues. Trimming took 3 bases from V and 3 from J, leaving 9 bases between them. CDR1 is DFQATT and CDR2 is SNEGSKA in the germline V gene (reference sequence). This CDR3 reads CSASGTFYNEQFF. The CDR3 DNA follows: TGCAGTGCTAGCGGGACTTTCTACAATGAGCAGTTCTTC.

This clonotype was counted between two and nine times. The CDR3: CASSPWGSPGELFF. Here the CDR3 DNA reads TGTGCCAGCAGCCCGTGGGGGTCACCCGGGGAGCTGTTTTTT. The gene calls are TRBV27 and TRBJ2-2; D is perhaps TRBD1 or TRBD2 (5 bases each). The germline gives CDR1 MNHEY, CDR2 SMNVEV (reference sequence). This CDR3 comprises 14 residues. Trimming removed 6 bases from V and 6 bases from J, with 14 bases in between.

This clonotype showed up just a few times. The V call is TRBV10-3, the J call TRBJ1-3; weak D call: TRBD1 (5 bases). The length of the CDR3 is 15 residues. The germline gives CDR1 ENHRY, CDR2 SYGVKD. V was shortened by 11 bases and J by 9 bases, with 26 bases between the two germline ends. The CDR3 DNA follows: TGTGCCGGCCAACAGGCCAGCGTACACGGTAGCACCATATATTTT. It is translated as CAGQQASVHGSTIYF.